A selection of T cell receptor beta chains follows, all from one sample in a study of blood T cell repertoires in COVID-19. Using immunoSEQ multiplex PCR, the repertoire was profiled, and TCRdb retains in-frame clones only, with some absent. The data contain roughly 68,000 clones, roughly 83% of them singletons. Sequencing input: peripheral blood. All receptors come from a man aged 50 to 59 with active COVID-19. Each CDR3 is given with its conserved first and last residue. The order of the fields is V gene, D gene, clone size, J gene, CDR3 protein, CDR3 DNA. The D gene is left open where the match is weak. Where a row states a size, it is once, few, many or the class of an expanded clone; other rows omit it.

V: TRBV7-9; D: .; size: .; J: TRBJ1-2; CDR3: CASSLGRAEGYTF; DNA: TGTGCCAGCAGCTTAGGCAGGGCAGAAGGCTACACCTTC
V: TRBV5-5; D: .; size: .; J: TRBJ2-3; CDR3: CASSLIGELWRDTQYF; DNA: TGTGCCAGCAGCTTAATAGGCGAGCTCTGGAGGGATACGCAGTATTTT
V: TRBV4-2; D: TRBD1; size: .; J: TRBJ1-6; CDR3: CASKDRDRVVSPLHF; DNA: TGTGCCAGCAAAGACCGGGACAGGGTGGTTTCACCCCTCCACTTT
V: TRBV15; D: .; size: .; J: TRBJ2-1; CDR3: CATSRGSSYNEQFF; DNA: TGTGCCACCAGCCGGGGAAGCTCCTACAATGAGCAGTTCTTC
V: TRBV10-3; D: .; size: .; J: TRBJ2-3; CDR3: CAISAPASTDTQYF; DNA: TGTGCCATCAGTGCTCCCGCGAGCACAGATACGCAGTATTTT
V: TRBV7-9; D: TRBD1; size: .; J: TRBJ2-6; CDR3: CASSMNRGDDSGANVLTF; DNA: TGTGCCAGCAGCATGAACAGGGGTGACGACTCTGGGGCCAACGTCCTGACTTTC
V: TRBV18; D: .; size: .; J: TRBJ1-3; CDR3: CASSPGASEGNTIYF; DNA: TGTGCCAGCTCACCAGGGGCCTCAGAAGGAAACACCATATATTTT
V: TRBV12-3/TRBV12-4; D: .; size: .; J: TRBJ1-4; CDR3: CASSRSREKLFF; DNA: TGTGCCAGCTCCCGTTCACGGGAAAAACTGTTTTTT
V: TRBV7-9; D: TRBD1; size: .; J: TRBJ2-7; CDR3: CASSTGQGYSYEQYF; DNA: TGTGCCAGCAGCACGGGACAGGGGTACTCCTACGAGCAGTACTTC
V: TRBV5-1; D: .; size: .; J: TRBJ2-3; CDR3: CASSFGVQGADTQYF; DNA: TGCGCCAGCAGTTTTGGGGTCCAAGGGGCAGATACGCAGTATTTT
V: TRBV28; D: .; size: .; J: TRBJ1-4; CDR3: CASSLREGEGGKLFF; DNA: TGTGCCAGCAGTCTCCGGGAAGGGGAGGGAGGAAAACTGTTTTTT
V: TRBV25-1; D: .; size: .; J: TRBJ1-2; CDR3: CASSWGGFYGYTF; DNA: TGTGCCAGCAGCTGGGGAGGATTCTATGGCTACACCTTC
V: TRBV27; D: .; size: .; J: TRBJ2-7; CDR3: CASSFGGPGLIF; DNA: TGTGCCAGCAGTTTCGGCGGTCCGGGACTCATCTTC
V: TRBV2; D: TRBD2; size: .; J: TRBJ2-3; CDR3: CASSGRGGGTDTQYF; DNA: TGTGCCAGCAGTGGCCGGGGGGGCGGGACAGATACGCAGTATTTT
V: TRBV12-3/TRBV12-4; D: .; size: .; J: TRBJ1-2; CDR3: CASSTEWGYTF; DNA: TGTGCCAGCAGTACAGAATGGGGCTACACCTTC
V: TRBV19; D: TRBD1; size: .; J: TRBJ1-1; CDR3: CASSIGPGGHTEAFF; DNA: TGTGCCAGTAGTATCGGGCCAGGGGGCCATACTGAAGCTTTCTTT
V: TRBV9; D: TRBD2; size: few; J: TRBJ2-2; CDR3: CASSIRLAANTGELFF; DNA: TGTGCCAGCAGCATTCGACTAGCAGCGAACACCGGGGAGCTGTTTTTT
V: TRBV3-1/TRBV3-2; D: TRBD1; size: .; J: TRBJ1-4; CDR3: CASSLSGGPYEKLFF; DNA: TGTGCCAGCAGCCTGTCAGGGGGCCCCTATGAAAAACTGTTTTTT
V: TRBV9; D: TRBD2; size: .; J: TRBJ2-3; CDR3: CASSVGKGLAGVGTDTQYF; DNA: TGTGCCAGCAGCGTAGGCAAGGGACTAGCGGGAGTGGGAACAGATACGCAGTATTTT
V: TRBV6-1; D: .; size: .; J: TRBJ2-1; CDR3: CASSEHRDRSEQFF; DNA: TGTGCCAGCAGTGAGCACCGGGATAGAAGTGAGCAGTTCTTC
V: TRBV5-6; D: .; size: .; J: TRBJ2-7; CDR3: CASSLWPSYEQYF; DNA: TGTGCCAGCAGCTTGTGGCCGTCCTACGAGCAGTACTTC
V: TRBV4-2; D: .; size: .; J: TRBJ2-5; CDR3: CASSKSPGTLYQETQYF; DNA: TGTGCCAGCAGTAAGAGTCCCGGGACTCTGTACCAAGAGACCCAGTACTTC
V: TRBV6-2/TRBV6-3; D: .; size: .; J: TRBJ2-1; CDR3: CASSYGSAGANNEQFF; DNA: TGTGCCAGCAGTTACGGGTCGGCAGGCGCTAACAATGAGCAGTTCTTC
V: TRBV25-1; D: .; size: .; J: TRBJ2-3; CDR3: CASRATGDTQYF; DNA: TGTGCCAGCAGAGCTACGGGAGATACGCAGTATTTT
V: TRBV6-7; D: TRBD1; size: .; J: TRBJ2-6; CDR3: CASTQGTGPSGANVLTF; DNA: TGTGCCAGCACTCAAGGGACAGGGCCTTCTGGGGCCAACGTCCTGACTTTC
V: TRBV5-1; D: .; size: .; J: TRBJ2-5; CDR3: CASSAVGGGETQYF; DNA: TGCGCCAGCAGCGCAGTGGGGGGTGGAGAGACCCAGTACTTC
V: TRBV7-9; D: TRBD2; size: .; J: TRBJ2-3; CDR3: CASSTGLAGGTDTQYF; DNA: TGTGCCAGCAGCACGGGACTAGCGGGAGGTACAGATACGCAGTATTTT
V: TRBV18; D: .; size: .; J: TRBJ2-2; CDR3: CASSQGGGNTGELFF; DNA: TGTGCCAGCTCACAGGGAGGCGGGAACACCGGGGAGCTGTTTTTT
V: TRBV2; D: .; size: .; J: TRBJ1-1; CDR3: CASSNRDNTEAFF; DNA: TGTGCCAGCAGCAACAGGGATAACACTGAAGCTTTCTTT
V: TRBV7-8; D: .; size: .; J: TRBJ2-3; CDR3: CASSEGAGGTDTQYF; DNA: TGTGCCAGCAGCGAGGGGGCAGGGGGGACAGATACGCAGTATTTT
V: TRBV18; D: TRBD1; size: .; J: TRBJ1-1; CDR3: CASSRDRVYPEAFF; DNA: TGTGCCAGCTCACGGGACAGGGTTTACCCTGAAGCTTTCTTT
V: TRBV4-1; D: TRBD2; size: .; J: TRBJ2-1; CDR3: CASSQGGRGGTYNEQFF; DNA: TGCGCCAGCAGCCAAGGAGGGCGGGGGGGAACCTACAATGAGCAGTTCTTC
V: TRBV5-1; D: TRBD1; size: .; J: TRBJ2-7; CDR3: CASGEQGSSFYEQYF; DNA: TGCGCCAGCGGCGAACAGGGGTCATCATTCTACGAGCAGTACTTC
V: TRBV6-5; D: .; size: .; J: TRBJ1-6; CDR3: CASRVQVDSPLHF; DNA: TGTGCCAGCAGGGTACAAGTTGATTCACCCCTCCACTTT
V: TRBV24-1; D: .; size: .; J: TRBJ2-1; CDR3: CATSLGQGRGNEQFF; DNA: TGTGCCACCTCCTTGGGGCAGGGCAGGGGCAATGAGCAGTTCTTC
V: TRBV29-1; D: TRBD1; size: .; J: TRBJ1-2; CDR3: CSVMGQIYGYTF; DNA: TGCAGCGTTATGGGACAGATCTATGGCTACACCTTC
V: TRBV19; D: .; size: .; J: TRBJ2-6; CDR3: CASRRQVYGANVLTF; DNA: TGTGCCAGTAGGAGACAGGTCTATGGGGCCAACGTCCTGACTTTC
V: TRBV5-1; D: .; size: .; J: TRBJ2-2; CDR3: CASSLAGGWTGELFF; DNA: TGCGCCAGCAGCTTGGCTGGGGGCTGGACCGGGGAGCTGTTTTTT
V: TRBV6-5; D: .; size: .; J: TRBJ2-1; CDR3: CASSTAPGLEQFF; DNA: TGTGCCAGCAGCACCGCCCCGGGACTTGAGCAGTTCTTC
V: TRBV27; D: .; size: .; J: TRBJ2-2; CDR3: CASSLWTTGELFF; DNA: TGTGCCAGCAGTCTCTGGACTACTGGGGAGCTGTTTTTT
V: TRBV2; D: .; size: few; J: TRBJ2-1; CDR3: CASSESIVGYNEQFF; DNA: TGTGCCAGCAGTGAATCAATAGTCGGTTACAATGAGCAGTTCTTC